Below, one TCR beta chain is given with its context. Its cognate antigen is unknown. Other nucleotide sequences from this sample produce the same CDR3. The data derive from a study of cytomegalovirus exposure and HLA in healthy donors. Points from the study as a whole: Specific recognition of CMV antigens was confirmed in vitro for three chains (all CMV-associated). A few V segments could not be told apart, such as TRBV6-2 and TRBV6-3, and were left out. There were 164 TCR beta chains listed as cytomegalovirus-associated.

Primers: 60 Vbeta forward and 13 Jbeta reverse. Using immunoSEQ multiplex PCR, the repertoire was profiled, and TCRdb retains in-frame clones only, with some absent. This sample yields over 80,000 clones, of which over 55% are seen a single time; around 15% belongs to the top ten. CDR3 length: 18 amino acids. The V gene end was trimmed by 2 bases and the J gene end by 0 bases; junction bases not matched to a gene: 11. Germline values: CDR1 MNHEY, CDR2 SMNVEV (reference sequence). As for the donors, each was a healthy bone marrow donor. The TCR was taken from a young woman in good health and CMV-seropositive. Sequencing was carried out using PBMCs. The chain uses TRBV27 and TRBJ2-7; 9 bases are shared with TRBD1. The CDR3 protein is CASSLTGGPNTPSYEQYF. In nucleotides, the CDR3 is TGTGCCAGCAGTTTAACAGGGGGCCCGAATACTCCCTCCTACGAGCAGTACTTC.